This T cell receptor (beta chain) was captured in a study of blood T cell repertoires in COVID-19. Study-wide context: Whether acute or convalescent, the COVID-19 samples came from the United States, Italy and Spain.

This clone has a handful of counts. TCRdb's copy holds only in-frame clones and misses some; the assay was immunoSEQ multiplex PCR. The sample consists of around 270,000 clones, about 88% of them appearing once. The germline CDR1 and CDR2 sequences are SGHRS and YFSETQ. The CDR3 is 15 amino acids. V lost 4 bases to trimming and J lost 3 bases; unmatched junction nucleotides: 5. This chain joins TRBV5-1 and TRBJ2-3, with 10 bases fitting TRBD2. The specimen was peripheral blood. The source of this sequence is a man between 60 and 70 years old who had recovered from COVID-19. This chain's CDR3 is CASSITSGVTDTQYF. Here the CDR3 DNA reads TGCGCCAGCAGCATAACTAGCGGGGTTACAGATACGCAGTATTTT.